A single sample gave rise to the 26 T cell receptor beta chains below, sequenced in a study of blood T cell repertoires in COVID-19. TCRdb's copy holds only in-frame clones and misses some; the assay was immunoSEQ multiplex PCR. Of more than 450,000 clones in the sample, about nine tenths were seen once. Sequences were obtained from PBMCs or T cells enriched from blood (not recorded which). The receptors originated from a woman aged 18 to 35 who had recovered from COVID-19.

In its sample, this clone was seen a few times. The rearrangement uses TRBV7-6 and TRBJ2-2; D unclear. V was trimmed by 2 bases and J by 4 bases, leaving 8 bases between them. CDR3 length: 14 residues. Per the germline V gene, CDR1 is SGHVS and CDR2 is FNYEAQ. In DNA, the CDR3 is TGTGCCAGCAGCTTAATCGAGTCCACCGGGGAGCTGTTTTTT. Translated, it gives CASSLIESTGELFF.

The rearrangement uses TRBV19 and TRBJ1-4, with D possibly matching TRBD1 (6 bases). Looked up from germline, CDR1 is LNHDA and CDR2 is SQIVND (reference sequence). The CDR3 loop spans 19 amino acids. Trimming left V 5 bases short and J 0 bases short, with 22 bases between. CDR3 protein: CASSPERTAFTATNEKLFF. CDR3 DNA sequence: TGTGCCAGTAGTCCCGAACGGACAGCCTTTACTGCAACTAATGAAAAACTGTTTTTT.

The rearrangement uses TRBV7-8 and TRBJ2-5; the D gene is possibly TRBD2 (6 bases). V was trimmed by 5 bases and J by 2 bases, leaving 15 bases between them. The germline gives CDR1 SGHVS, CDR2 FQNEAQ. This CDR3 comprises 15 residues. The CDR3 region has the DNA TGTGCCAGCAGCCCACCGGACGGGGGACAAGAGACCCAGTACTTC. Its translation: CASSPPDGGQETQYF.

This chain joins TRBV6-4 and TRBJ1-5; TRBD1 is a possible D gene (5 bases). Germline loops: CDR1 MRHNA, CDR2 SNTAGT. Trimming left V 3 bases short and J 2 bases short, with 11 bases between. CDR3 length: 15 amino acids. The CDR3 DNA sequence: TGTGCCAGCAGTGATGCGGGGACGGGCAATCAGCCCCAGCATTTT. This sequence encodes CASSDAGTGNQPQHF.

This CDR3 reads CASSFLGQPPAEAFF. The CDR3 DNA follows: TGTGCCAGCAGTTTTCTCGGACAGCCGCCAGCTGAAGCTTTCTTT. This chain links TRBV27 with TRBJ1-1, with D possibly being TRBD1 (6 bases). The CDR3 has 15 amino acids. The germline V gene has CDR1 MNHEY and CDR2 SMNVEV (reference sequence). Trimming shortened V by 3 bases and J by 6 bases, and 17 bases separated the two germline ends.

V usage is TRBV28 and J usage is TRBJ1-4, with D possibly matching TRBD1 (6 bases). The V gene lost 5 bases and the J gene lost 14 bases, with 12 bases spanning the gap. Germline CDR1 is MDHEN and CDR2 is SYDVKM. This CDR3 has 11 residues. CDR3 protein: CASSRTQGLFF. CDR3 nucleotide sequence: TGTGCCAGCAGTCGAACCCAGGGGCTGTTTTTT.

This sequence joins TRBV4-1 and TRBJ2-1; 8 bases line up with TRBD2. Germline CDR1 reads MGHRA; CDR2 reads YSYEKL. This CDR3 region has 14 residues. V lost 4 bases and J lost 7; bases outside the gene matches: 6. The CDR3 reads CASSLRLARNEQFF. The DNA of the CDR3 is TGCGCCAGCAGCCTCCGACTAGCGCGGAATGAGCAGTTCTTC.

This clone was recorded only once. This CDR3 is CASSSTGAGNTEAFF. CDR3 sequence (DNA): TGCGCCAGCAGCTCTACAGGGGCGGGGAACACTGAAGCTTTCTTT. The V call is TRBV5-1, the J call TRBJ1-1; 7 bases align to TRBD1. This CDR3 spans 15 amino acids. V was pared by 3 bases and J by 1 base, with 6 bases of the junction left unmatched. Germline lookup yields CDR1 SGHRS and CDR2 YFSETQ.

This chain uses TRBV30 with TRBJ1-1; D is unresolved. This CDR3 comprises 13 residues. V was cut by 2 bases and J by 1 base, with 8 bases left in between. In germline, CDR1 is GTSNPN, CDR2 SVGIG (reference sequence). CDR3 protein: CAWSNSGNTEAFF. The CDR3, as DNA: TGTGCCTGGAGTAACAGCGGGAACACTGAAGCTTTCTTT.

This CDR3 is CASSLAGQSTDTQYF. CDR3 nucleotide sequence: TGTGCCAGCAGCTTAGCGGGACAGAGCACAGATACGCAGTATTTT. The chain recombines TRBV11-2 with TRBJ2-3, with TRBD1 matching 7 bases. CDR1 is SGHAT and CDR2 is FQNNGV in the germline V gene. The CDR3 consists of 15 residues. The ends lost 1 base at V and 0 bases at J; junction bases unmatched: 1.

V is TRBV27 and J is TRBJ1-6; unclear D gene. Trimming pared 2 bases from V and 8 bases from J, leaving 10 bases between. CDR3 size: 14 residues. Germline CDR1 reads MNHEY; CDR2 reads SMNVEV (reference sequence). The CDR3 loop reads CASSLRDTYSPLHF. DNA of the CDR3: TGTGCCAGCAGTTTAAGAGACACTTATTCACCCCTCCACTTT.

This sequence joins TRBV7-9 and TRBJ2-6; 7 bases fit TRBD2. Germline CDR1 is SEHNR and CDR2 is FQNEAQ (reference sequence). This CDR3 spans 20 amino acids. V shed 7 bases and J 0 bases; nucleotides not matched to a gene: 18. CDR3: CASTLWEGYYPTSGANVLTF. For the CDR3, the DNA is TGTGCCAGCACCCTCTGGGAGGGTTATTACCCGACCTCTGGGGCCAACGTCCTGACTTTC. Combining the CDR3 with reference TRBV7-9 and TRBJ2-6 gives the whole variable domain DTGVSQNPRHKITKRGQNVTFRCDPISEHNRLYWYRQTLGQGPEFLTYFQNEAQLEKSRLLSDRFSAERPKGSFSTLEIQRTEQGDSAMYLCASTLWEGYYPTSGANVLTFGAGSRLTVL.

This chain joins TRBV2 and TRBJ1-1; TRBD1 might be the D (5 bases). Per germline, CDR1 SNHLY and CDR2 FYNNEI. V shed 8 bases and J shed 4 bases, with 11 bases lying between them. The length of the CDR3 is 12 residues. CDR3 amino acids: CASRGTPTEAFF. In DNA form, the CDR3 reads TGTGCCAGCCGGGGGACTCCCACTGAAGCTTTCTTT.

This clone has only one observation. The rearrangement uses TRBV7-2 and TRBJ2-2, with 8 positions matching TRBD2. After removal of 4 bases from V and 2 bases from J, the junction contained 6 bases not matched to a gene. CDR3 size: 16 residues. Germline CDR1 and CDR2: SGHTA and FQGNSA. In DNA form, the CDR3 reads TGTGCCAGCAGCTCCGTTTTAGCGGGAAACACCGGGGAGCTGTTTTTT. Protein: CASSSVLAGNTGELFF.

This chain connects TRBV30 to TRBJ2-1, with D unclear. Germline loops: CDR1 GTSNPN, CDR2 SVGIG (reference sequence). The CDR3 length is 13 residues. The V end lost 2 bases, the J end lost 4 bases, and 9 bases lay between the germline ends. The CDR3 DNA sequence: TGTGCCTGGAGTATACAATCTTACAATGAGCAGTTCTTC. This sequence encodes CAWSIQSYNEQFF.

V and J are TRBV2 and TRBJ2-7, with D perhaps matching TRBD2 (5 bases). Germline-derived CDR1 and CDR2 are SNHLY and FYNNEI. This CDR3 is built from 12 residues. Trimming left V 7 bases short and J 6 bases short, with 13 bases between. The CDR3 DNA follows: TGTGCCAGCAAACGGCGTGCGGGCGAGCAGTACTTC. This gives the protein CASKRRAGEQYF.

The sample holds one count of this clone. CDR3 DNA sequence: TGTGCCAGCACTAGCGGGGGGGTGAACACCGGGGAGCTGTTTTTT. Residues: CASTSGGVNTGELFF. The chain recombines TRBV5-4 with TRBJ2-2; the match to TRBD2 covers 12 bases. CDR3 size: 15 residues. The ends lost 6 bases at V and 1 base at J; junction bases unmatched: 1. CDR1 is SGHNT, CDR2 YYREEE, per germline (reference sequence).

The DNA for the CDR3 is TGTGCCTCCACGGGGGGGAGCACAGATACGCAGTATTTT. As protein: CASTGGSTDTQYF. The V and J genes are TRBV10-3 and TRBJ2-3; 8 bases match TRBD2. After removal of 11 bases from V and 0 bases from J, the junction contained 4 bases not matched to a gene. CDR3 length equals 13 residues. Germline V CDR1 and CDR2: ENHRY, SYGVKD.

The chain has TRBV2 and TRBJ1-1; D not certain. The CDR3 is made up of 13 amino acids. Germline V gene data show CDR1 as SNHLY and CDR2 as FYNNEI. Trimming took off 4 bases at V and 1 base at J, with 7 bases between the two ends. CDR3 DNA: TGTGCCAGCAGTGGATCAGGGAACACTGAAGCTTTCTTT. This codes for CASSGSGNTEAFF. Complete variable domain (other parts from reference TRBV2 and TRBJ1-1): EPEVTQTPSHQVTQMGQEVILRCVPISNHLYFYWYRQILGQKVEFLVSFYNNEISEKSEIFDDQFSVERPDGSNFTLKIRSTKLEDSAMYFCASSGSGNTEAFFGQGTRLTVV.

The table lists this clone with a few counts. The V call is TRBV5-1, the J call TRBJ1-6; D unclear. The CDR3 covers 15 residues. Germline CDR1 reads SGHRS; CDR2 reads YFSETQ. V lost 4 bases, J lost 5 bases, and 13 bases lay in between. The CDR3: CASSPRGGDNSPLHF. CDR3 DNA sequence: TGCGCCAGCAGCCCGCGGGGTGGAGATAATTCACCCCTCCACTTT.

The rearrangement links TRBV11-2 to TRBJ2-3; TRBD2 is a possible D gene (6 bases). Trimming removed 0 bases from V and 2 bases from J, with 9 bases in between. The CDR3 has 15 amino acids. CDR1 is SGHAT, CDR2 FQNNGV, per germline. CDR3 nucleotides: TGTGCCAGCAGCTTAGAGTGGGGGGACACAGATACGCAGTATTTT. Protein product: CASSLEWGDTDTQYF. Based on the CDR3 plus reference TRBV11-2 and TRBJ2-3, the full variable domain is EAGVAQSPRYKIIEKRQSVAFWCNPISGHATLYWYQQILGQGPKLLIQFQNNGVVDDSQLPKDRFSAERLKGVDSTLKIQPAKLEDSAVYLCASSLEWGDTDTQYFGPGTRLTVL.

The chain couples TRBV11-2 to TRBJ2-5, with TRBD1 identical over 8 bases. CDR3 length: 15 residues. CDR1 and CDR2 from the germline V gene are SGHAT and FQNNGV. The trim removed 5 bases at V and 5 bases at J, leaving 10 bases unmatched. CDR3 region: CASSPPQGVRETQYF. CDR3 coding DNA: TGTGCCAGCAGCCCTCCACAGGGGGTTCGGGAGACCCAGTACTTC. Full variable domain (rest looked up from reference TRBV11-2 and TRBJ2-5): EAGVAQSPRYKIIEKRQSVAFWCNPISGHATLYWYQQILGQGPKLLIQFQNNGVVDDSQLPKDRFSAERLKGVDSTLKIQPAKLEDSAVYLCASSPPQGVRETQYFGPGTRLLVL.

In its sample, this clone was seen once. This chain links TRBV6-1 with TRBJ1-2; weak D call: TRBD1 (6 bases). The V and J ends lost 1 base and 0 bases respectively, with 12 bases between them. Germline CDR1 MNHNS, CDR2 SASEGT. This CDR3 comprises 16 residues. Here the CDR3 reads CASSEERQEANYGYTF. The CDR3 DNA reads TGTGCCAGCAGTGAAGAAAGACAGGAAGCTAACTATGGCTACACCTTC.

The chain carries TRBV12-3 or TRBV12-4 and TRBJ2-3; 7 bases align to TRBD1. Trimming cost V 5 bases and J 7 bases; bases outside gene matches: 3. The CDR3 consists of 12 residues. In DNA form, the CDR3 reads TGTGCCAGCAGTCGGACAGGCAATACGCAGTATTTT. Translation gives CASSRTGNTQYF.

The chain couples TRBV7-2 to TRBJ1-2; 8 nucleotides align to TRBD1. With V trimmed by 0 bases and J by 5 bases, 5 bases remained unmatched. Germline V gives CDR1 SGHTA, CDR2 FQGNSA. This CDR3 spans 15 amino acids. The CDR3 DNA reads TGTGCCAGCAGCTTAGCGGGGACAGGTTTTTATGGCTACACCTTC. Protein product: CASSLAGTGFYGYTF.

The chain joins TRBV3-1 (or the pseudogene TRBV3-2) to TRBJ1-1; 8 nucleotides line up with TRBD1. The CDR3 consists of 15 residues. V was clipped by 2 bases and J by 2 bases; unmatched bases: 4. Per germline, CDR1 LGHDT and CDR2 YNNKEL (reference sequence). CDR3 DNA: TGTGCCAGCAGCCAAATGACAGGGGAAAACACTGAAGCTTTCTTT. Translated, it gives CASSQMTGENTEAFF.